This TCR beta chain is drawn from a study of radiotherapy plus CTLA-4 blockade in lung cancer. Study at large: With 31% of patients having disease control, objective responses were seen in 15% to 20%. General study results and limits: TCR clones of tumor origin grew in blood after radiotherapy plus ipilimumab.

Concerning this clone itself: No antigen is known for it.

Sequencing used immunoSEQ multiplex PCR; TCRdb keeps in-frame clones, though not all of them. The sample holds over 14,000 clones, more than 75% seen once. CDR3 size: 14 residues. V trimming: 3 bases; J trimming: 8 bases; junction bases outside the gene matches: 7. In germline, CDR1 is LNHDA, CDR2 SQIVND (reference sequence). The chain joins TRBV19 to TRBJ2-1, with 7 bases fitting TRBD2. This clonotype was sampled from a human donor with non-small cell lung cancer that progressed on radiotherapy plus ipilimumab. Some clones in this sample may be carry-over from other donors' samples. The source was peripheral blood, collected from a patient treated with radiotherapy plus ipilimumab. DNA for the CDR3: TGTGCCAGTAGTATTCTGCGGGGGAGAGATGAGCAGTTCTTC. Protein: CASSILRGRDEQFF.